This TCR beta chain was captured by sequencing in a study of T cell repertoires in cytomegalovirus infection. This clonotype appeared many times. Its cognate antigen is unknown. TCRdb itself ran the reads through MiXCR, one entry per CDR3 protein. The table has about 270,000 distinct CDR3 sequences, roughly a fifth seen once. There are 17 residues in the CDR3. J was trimmed by 0 bases and V by 2 bases; bases with no gene match: 7. The germline CDR1 and CDR2 sequences are SGHVS and FQNEAQ. The chain is built from TRBV7-8 and TRBJ1-1; TRBD1 matches at 9 bases. This sample comprised cultured PBMCs, obtained from culture after CMV antigen stimulation. The clonotype was recovered from a human donor in good health (CMV status not recorded). Some clones in this sample may be carry-over from other donors' samples. The CDR3 is CASSLNRDRVMNTEAFF. CDR3 DNA: TGTGCCAGCAGCTTAAACCGGGACAGGGTAATGAACACTGAAGCTTTCTTT.